This TCR beta chain came from a study of blood T cell repertoires in COVID-19. Study-wide context: The origin of the acute and convalescent COVID-19 samples was the United States, Italy and Spain. In each case, the material was cDNA or gDNA derived from T cells, B-cell-depleted T cells, or PBMCs.

The authors' processing: Estimated nucleated cell counts came from reference gene primer amplification. TCRdb keeps only in-frame clones here, not all; method: immunoSEQ multiplex PCR. That table furnishes V, J and clone size, whereas the DNA furnished D and trimming. The table records approximately 300,000 clones, 75% to 90% of them present only once. This CDR3 has 17 amino acids. V shed 0 bases and J 1 base; nucleotides not matched to a gene: 5. Per the germline V gene, CDR1 is MGHRA and CDR2 is YSYEKL. The chain links TRBV4-1 to TRBJ2-2, with TRBD1 matching 7 bases. The source of this sequence is a man younger than 35 with active or convalescent COVID-19. Input material: peripheral blood. CDR3 sequence: CASSQEYRTGNTGELFF. CDR3 bases: TGCGCCAGCAGCCAAGAGTATCGGACAGGGAACACCGGGGAGCTGTTTTTT.